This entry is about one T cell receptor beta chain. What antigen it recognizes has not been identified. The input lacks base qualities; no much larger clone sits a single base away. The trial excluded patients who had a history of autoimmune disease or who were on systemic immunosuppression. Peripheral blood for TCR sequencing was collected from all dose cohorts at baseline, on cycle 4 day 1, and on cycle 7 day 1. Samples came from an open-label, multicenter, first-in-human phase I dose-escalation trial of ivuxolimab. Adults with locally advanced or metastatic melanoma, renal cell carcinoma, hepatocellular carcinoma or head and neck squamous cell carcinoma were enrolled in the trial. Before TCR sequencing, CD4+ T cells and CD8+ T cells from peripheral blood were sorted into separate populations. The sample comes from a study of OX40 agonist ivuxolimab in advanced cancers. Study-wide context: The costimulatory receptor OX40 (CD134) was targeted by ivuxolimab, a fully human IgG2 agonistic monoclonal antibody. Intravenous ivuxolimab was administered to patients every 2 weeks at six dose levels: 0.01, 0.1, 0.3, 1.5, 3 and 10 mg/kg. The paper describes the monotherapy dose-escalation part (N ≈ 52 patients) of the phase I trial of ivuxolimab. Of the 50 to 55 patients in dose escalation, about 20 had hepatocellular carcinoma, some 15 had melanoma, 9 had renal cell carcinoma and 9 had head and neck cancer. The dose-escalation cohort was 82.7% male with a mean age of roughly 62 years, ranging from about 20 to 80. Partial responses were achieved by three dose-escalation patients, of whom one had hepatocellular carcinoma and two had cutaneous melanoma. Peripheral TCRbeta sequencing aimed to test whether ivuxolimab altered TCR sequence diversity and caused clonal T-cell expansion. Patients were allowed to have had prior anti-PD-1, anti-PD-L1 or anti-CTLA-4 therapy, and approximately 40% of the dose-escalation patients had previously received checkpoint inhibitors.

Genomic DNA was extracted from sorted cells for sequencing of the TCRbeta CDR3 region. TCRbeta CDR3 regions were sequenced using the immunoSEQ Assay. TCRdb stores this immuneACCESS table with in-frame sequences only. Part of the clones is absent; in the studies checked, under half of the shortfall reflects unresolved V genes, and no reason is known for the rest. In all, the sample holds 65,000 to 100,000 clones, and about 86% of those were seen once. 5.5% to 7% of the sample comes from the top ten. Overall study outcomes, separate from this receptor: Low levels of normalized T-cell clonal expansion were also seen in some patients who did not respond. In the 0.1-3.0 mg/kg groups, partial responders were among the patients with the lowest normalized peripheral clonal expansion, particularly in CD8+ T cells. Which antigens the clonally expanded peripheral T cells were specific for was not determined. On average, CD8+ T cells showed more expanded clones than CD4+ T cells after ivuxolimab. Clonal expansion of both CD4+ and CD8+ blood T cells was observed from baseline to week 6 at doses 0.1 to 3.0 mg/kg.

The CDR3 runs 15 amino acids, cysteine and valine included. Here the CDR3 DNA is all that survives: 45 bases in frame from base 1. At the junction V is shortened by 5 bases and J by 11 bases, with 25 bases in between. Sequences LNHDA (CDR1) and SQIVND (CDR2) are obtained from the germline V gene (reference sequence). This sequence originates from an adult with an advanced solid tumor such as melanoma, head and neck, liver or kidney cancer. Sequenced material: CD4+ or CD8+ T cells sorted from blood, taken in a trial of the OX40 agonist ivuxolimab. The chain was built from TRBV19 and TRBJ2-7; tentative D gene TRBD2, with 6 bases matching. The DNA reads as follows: TGTGCCAGTAGTGGGGGACTGCTGATAGAGGCTTGGAAGTACGTC. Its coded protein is CASSGGLLIEAWKYV.